This T cell receptor beta chain was identified during a study of blood T cell repertoires in COVID-19. Overall study: The cDNA or gDNA used as material had been derived from T cells, B-cell-depleted T cells, or PBMCs.

Germline CDR1 is MRHNA and CDR2 is SNTAGT. The V and J ends lost 5 bases and 5 bases respectively, with 7 bases between them. This CDR3 has 13 amino acids. The assay was immunoSEQ multiplex PCR, and TCRdb's table has in-frame clones only and misses some. The sample consists of approximately 100,000 clones, roughly 80% of them appearing once. The chain joins TRBV6-4 to TRBJ1-6, with no clear D. This receptor was obtained from a man aged 60 to 75 with acute or convalescent COVID-19. Source material: peripheral blood. CDR3 DNA: TGTGCCAGCAGTTTAGATCATAATTCACCCCTCCACTTT. Its translation: CASSLDHNSPLHF.